The 5 T cell receptor beta chains below were found in one sample sequenced in a study of T cell responses to AZD1222 COVID-19 vaccine. The assay was immunoSEQ multiplex PCR, and TCRdb's table has in-frame clones only and misses some. The sample holds about 140,000 clones, about 93% seen once. The input for sequencing was peripheral blood, taken on day 0 of AZD1222 vaccination. The receptor set was obtained from an adult in good health.

The chain is built from TRBV3-1 (or the pseudogene TRBV3-2) and TRBJ1-2; D is possibly TRBD1 (6 bases). The germline V and J ends were trimmed by 4 bases and 3 bases, with 18 bases remaining between them. CDR3 length: 16 residues. Per germline, CDR1 LGHDT and CDR2 YNNKEL (reference sequence). This CDR3 reads CASSPRTALVDYGYTF. The CDR3 DNA is TGTGCCAGCAGCCCCCGGACAGCGCTCGTAGACTATGGCTACACCTTC.

This chain joins TRBV6-5 and TRBJ2-7; no firm D call. The ends were cut back, 6 bases at V and 3 bases at J, with 18 bases in the middle. The CDR3 loop spans 15 amino acids. Germline CDR1 MNHEY, CDR2 SVGAGI. CDR3 residues: CASRKSSNLDYEQYF. CDR3 sequence (DNA): TGTGCCAGCAGGAAATCCTCGAATTTGGACTACGAGCAGTACTTC.

The chain couples TRBV28 to TRBJ2-2, with a weak D call TRBD1 (6 bases). CDR1 and CDR2 from the germline V gene are MDHEN and SYDVKM. CDR3 length equals 15 residues. Trimming removed 6 bases at V and 1 base at J, with 12 bases between. As DNA, the CDR3 is TGTGCCAGCAGACCCGGGACATTGAACACCGGGGAGCTGTTTTTT. Its translation: CASRPGTLNTGELFF.

The chain has TRBV7-9 and TRBJ2-7; D is perhaps TRBD1 or TRBD2 (5 bases each). Trimming cost V 1 base and J 7 bases, with 14 bases left between them. Germline V gives CDR1 SEHNR, CDR2 FQNEAQ (reference sequence). This CDR3 contains 14 residues. This chain's CDR3 is CASSLGGLGEEQYF. The CDR3 coding sequence is TGTGCCAGCAGCTTAGGCGGCCTGGGGGAAGAGCAGTACTTC. Full variable domain (remainder filled in from reference TRBV7-9 and TRBJ2-7): DTGVSQNPRHKITKRGQNVTFRCDPISEHNRLYWYRQTLGQGPEFLTYFQNEAQLEKSRLLSDRFSAERPKGSFSTLEIQRTEQGDSAMYLCASSLGGLGEEQYFGPGTRLTVT.

This clone was observed a few times. This chain uses TRBV7-2 with TRBJ1-5, with 11 bases that match TRBD1. Losses at the gene ends were 5 bases for V and 4 bases for J; bases not matched to a gene: 4. Germline CDR1 reads SGHTA; CDR2 reads FQGNSA. This CDR3 has 15 residues. CDR3 nucleotide sequence: TGTGCCAGCAGCCAGGACAGGGGGCTGAATCAGCCCCAGCATTTT. Amino acids: CASSQDRGLNQPQHF.